This T cell receptor beta chain came from a study of patients and donors after allogeneic stem cell transplantation. TCRdb re-analysed the RT-PCR reads in MiXCR, keeping a single row per CDR3 protein. In the table there are tens of thousands of distinct CDR3 sequences, 40% to 60% of which are singletons. CDR3 size: 14 residues. Trimming removed 6 bases from V and 7 bases from J, with 19 bases in between. Sequenced: blood, either unsorted or a sorted T cell fraction (not recorded which). The source of this sequence is a human donor who was either an allogeneic HSCT recipient or a stem cell or donor lymphocyte infusion donor (not recorded which). It is not recorded whose cells these are; they may come from a transplant donor. The chain recombines TRBV12-3 or TRBV12-4 with TRBJ2-7, with D tentatively TRBD1 (7 bases). CDR3 coding DNA: TGTGCCAGCAGCCGGGACAGCGGGCTGGGGGAGCAGTACTTC. Encoded protein: CASSRDSGLGEQYF.